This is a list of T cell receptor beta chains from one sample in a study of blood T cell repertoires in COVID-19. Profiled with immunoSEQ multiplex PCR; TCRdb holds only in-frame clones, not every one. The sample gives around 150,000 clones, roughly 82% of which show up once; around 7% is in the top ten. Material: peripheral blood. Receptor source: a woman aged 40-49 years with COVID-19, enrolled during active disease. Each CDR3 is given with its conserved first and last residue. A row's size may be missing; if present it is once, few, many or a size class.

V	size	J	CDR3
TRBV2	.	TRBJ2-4	CASRDRVAKNIQYF
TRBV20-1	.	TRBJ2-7	CSASQLAGLYEQYF
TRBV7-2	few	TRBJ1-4	CASSLGWAVNEKLFF
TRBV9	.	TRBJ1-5	CASSPTGYSNQPQHF
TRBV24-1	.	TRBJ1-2	CATSGGPYGYTF
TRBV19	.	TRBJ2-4	CASSIWAHENIQYF
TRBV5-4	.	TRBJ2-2	CASSLASGGTGELFF
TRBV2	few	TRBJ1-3	CASKVGQGTGNTIYF
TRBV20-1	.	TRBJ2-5	CSASGRQGPETQYF
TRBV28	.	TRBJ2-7	CASSRTVPYEQYF
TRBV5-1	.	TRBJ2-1	CASSLTGGVFNEQFF
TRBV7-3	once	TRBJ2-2	CASSPTTTGELFF
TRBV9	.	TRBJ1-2	CASSVGTGVLVNYGYTF
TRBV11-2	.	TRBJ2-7	CASSLNFDGTAAHEQYF
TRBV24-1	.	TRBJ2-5	CATSDLQGVETQYF
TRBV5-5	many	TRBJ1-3	CASSPNGETFGNTIYF
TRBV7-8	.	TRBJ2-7	CASSSRLRYEQYF
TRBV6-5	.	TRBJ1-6	CASSAGQINSPLHF
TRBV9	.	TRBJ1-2	CASSPQTDFNYGYTF
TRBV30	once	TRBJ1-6	CAWRDTRRPLHF
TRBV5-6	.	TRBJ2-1	CASSFWSGPSYNEQFF
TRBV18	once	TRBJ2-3	CASSWDKGGTDTQYF
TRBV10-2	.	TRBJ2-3	CASRGTRLASTDTQYF
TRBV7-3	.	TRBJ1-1	CASSPGGWDTEAFF
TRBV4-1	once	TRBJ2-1	CASGNMGLAGSNEQFF
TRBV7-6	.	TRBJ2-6	CASSSTGISGANVLTF
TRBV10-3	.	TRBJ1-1	CAIRAGTGNEAFF
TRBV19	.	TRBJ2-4	CASSLGGAKNIQYF
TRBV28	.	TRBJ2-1	CASSLHPALLFYNEQFF
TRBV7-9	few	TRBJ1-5	CASSLGGPSSNQPQHF